The T cell receptor (beta chain) under discussion was sequenced for a study of shared clonotypes between healthy human individuals. Researchers divided each subset's genomic DNA evenly across several immunoSEQ plates. Authors' methods: In the immunoSEQ data, sequences were junction-only and lacked quality scores, so filtering differed. The data were produced by immunoSEQ multiplex PCR, yet TCRdb's version contains in-frame clones alone and is incomplete. V and J calls and clone size come straight from that table; D and trimming were deduced from the DNA. The data show fewer than 1 million clones, just over 95% seen once. It was CD45RO-negative cells, positively selected for CCR7, that made up naive CD8 cells, with terminally differentiated effector memory CD45RA+ cells excluded. CDR1 is LNHNV and CDR2 is YYDKDF in the germline V gene (reference sequence). Trimming removed 5 bases at V and 6 bases at J, with 16 bases between. The CDR3 consists of 14 residues.

This receptor was obtained from a man in his thirties or forties in good health. This sequence joins TRBV15 and TRBJ1-1; D not resolved. The material sequenced was naive CD8+ T cells sorted from blood. The CDR3 loop reads CATSPTWGDAEAFF. DNA of the CDR3: TGTGCCACCAGCCCGACGTGGGGAGATGCTGAAGCTTTCTTT.